The source of this T cell receptor beta chain is a study of OX40 agonist ivuxolimab in advanced cancers. This clone occurred a few times. The table came from immunoSEQ multiplex PCR; TCRdb's copy has only in-frame clones and leaves some out. The sample records approximately 47,000 clones, 85% to 90% being singletons. This CDR3 contains 14 residues. The V gene lost 5 bases and the J gene lost 6 bases, with 13 bases spanning the gap. The germline V gene encodes CDR1 SEHNR and CDR2 FQNEAQ (reference sequence). The V gene is TRBV7-9, the J gene TRBJ1-4; D perhaps matches TRBD1 (5 bases). The TCR was taken from an adult with an advanced solid tumor such as melanoma, head and neck, liver or kidney cancer. The source was CD4+ or CD8+ T cells sorted from blood, collected in a trial of the OX40 agonist ivuxolimab. The CDR3 loop is CASSKVGGHEKLFF. DNA for the CDR3: TGTGCCAGCAGCAAGGTCGGGGGTCATGAAAAACTGTTTTTT.